The clone carrying this TCR beta chain was picked up many times. As yet, its antigen is unknown. This entry is derived from a study of T-cell reconstitution after alpha-beta-depleted transplantation in children. The CDR3 spans 13 residues. Germline values: CDR1 SQVTM, CDR2 ANQGSEA. Deletions cut 1 base from V and 2 bases from J, with 7 bases between. Unique molecular identifiers were incorporated when the TCRbeta library was constructed. TCRdb re-analysed the PCR reads in MiXCR, keeping a single row per CDR3 protein. The repertoire has 250,000 or so distinct CDR3 sequences, just under 8.5% of them found once; the top ten carry 5% to 8%. The study's findings and limits: Diversity and T-cell counts at one year after transplant derived mostly from new T cells. High day-60 TCRbeta diversity in some patients came from surviving recipient T cells and thymic progenitors. As was reported, about two months after transplant, alpha-beta T cells came from several hundred expanded graft clones.

The chain has TRBV29-1 and TRBJ2-3; D not resolved. The sample consisted of PBMCs, mostly from graft donor cells, taken 180 days after TCRalphabeta/CD19-depleted stem cell transplant. This TCR derives from a male patient between 5 and 17 years old who had a stem cell transplant for acute lymphoblastic leukemia, so the T cells may come from the graft donor. CDR3 in DNA: TGCAGCGTTGAAGTAGGGAACACAGATACGCAGTATTTT. As protein: CSVEVGNTDTQYF.